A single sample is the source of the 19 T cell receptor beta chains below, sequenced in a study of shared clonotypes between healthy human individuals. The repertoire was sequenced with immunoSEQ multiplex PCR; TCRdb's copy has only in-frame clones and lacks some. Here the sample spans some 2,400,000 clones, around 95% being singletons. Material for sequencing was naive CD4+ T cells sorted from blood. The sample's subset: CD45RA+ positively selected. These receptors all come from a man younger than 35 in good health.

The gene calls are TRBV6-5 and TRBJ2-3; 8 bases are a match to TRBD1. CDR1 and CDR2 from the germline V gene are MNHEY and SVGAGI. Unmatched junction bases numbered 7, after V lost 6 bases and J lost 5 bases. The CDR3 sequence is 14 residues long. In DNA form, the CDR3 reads TGTGCCAGCAGCCGACAGGGGTTTGGAGATACGCAGTATTTT. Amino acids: CASSRQGFGDTQYF.

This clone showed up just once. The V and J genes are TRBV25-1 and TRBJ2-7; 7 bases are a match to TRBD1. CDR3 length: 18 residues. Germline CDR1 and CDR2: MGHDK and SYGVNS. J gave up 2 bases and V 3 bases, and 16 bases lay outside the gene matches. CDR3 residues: CASSDQLGGQMDPYEQYF. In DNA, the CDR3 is TGTGCCAGCAGTGATCAATTAGGGGGACAGATGGACCCCTACGAGCAGTACTTC.

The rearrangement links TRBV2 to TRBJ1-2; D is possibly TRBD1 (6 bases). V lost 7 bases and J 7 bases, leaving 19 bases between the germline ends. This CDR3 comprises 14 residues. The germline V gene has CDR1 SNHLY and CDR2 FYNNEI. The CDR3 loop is CASTGGQAAVGYTF. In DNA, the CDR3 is TGTGCCAGCACCGGGGGGCAGGCGGCGGTTGGCTACACCTTC.

CDR3 coding DNA: TGTGCCAGCAGTTGGGGCCCCACCGGGGAGCTGTTTTTT. Encoded protein: CASSWGPTGELFF. The rearrangement joins TRBV6-5 to TRBJ2-2; a weak D match, TRBD1 (5 bases). The germline CDR1 and CDR2 sequences are MNHEY and SVGAGI. The CDR3 extends over 13 amino acids. Trimming left V 4 bases short and J 4 bases short, with 7 bases between.

CDR3 region: CASSEEVSYEQYF. CDR3 sequence (DNA): TGTGCCAGCAGTGAAGAGGTTTCCTACGAGCAGTACTTC. The rearrangement uses TRBV6-1 and TRBJ2-7; D unresolved. Trimming removed 1 base from V and 1 base from J, with 5 bases in between. Germline V gene lookup returns CDR1 MNHNS and CDR2 SASEGT. The CDR3 is 13 amino acids.

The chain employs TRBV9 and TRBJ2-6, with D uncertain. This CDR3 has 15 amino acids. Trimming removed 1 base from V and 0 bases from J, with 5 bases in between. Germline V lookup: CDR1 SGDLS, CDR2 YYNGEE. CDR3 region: CASSVPSSGANVLTF. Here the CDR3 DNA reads TGTGCCAGCAGCGTACCCTCCTCTGGGGCCAACGTCCTGACTTTC.

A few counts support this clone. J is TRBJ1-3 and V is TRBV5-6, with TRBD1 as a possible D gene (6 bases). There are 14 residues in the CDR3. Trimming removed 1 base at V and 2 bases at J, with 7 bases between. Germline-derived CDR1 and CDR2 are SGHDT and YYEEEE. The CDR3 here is CASSLPGAGNTIYF. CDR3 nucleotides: TGTGCCAGCAGCTTGCCAGGGGCTGGAAACACCATATATTTT.

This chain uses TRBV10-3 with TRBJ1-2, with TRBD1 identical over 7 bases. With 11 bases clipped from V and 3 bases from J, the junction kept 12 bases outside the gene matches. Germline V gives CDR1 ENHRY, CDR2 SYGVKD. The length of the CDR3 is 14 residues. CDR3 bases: TGTGCCGGGAACGAGGGGGCGCAGGACTATGGCTACACCTTC. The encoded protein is CAGNEGAQDYGYTF.

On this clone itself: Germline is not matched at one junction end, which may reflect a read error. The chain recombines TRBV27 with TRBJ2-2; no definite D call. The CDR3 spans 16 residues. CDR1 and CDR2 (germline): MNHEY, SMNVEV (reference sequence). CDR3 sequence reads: CASRLERLGNTGELFF. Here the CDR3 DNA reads TGTGCCAGCCGTTTAGAAAGACTCGGGAACACCGGGGAGCTGTTTTTT.

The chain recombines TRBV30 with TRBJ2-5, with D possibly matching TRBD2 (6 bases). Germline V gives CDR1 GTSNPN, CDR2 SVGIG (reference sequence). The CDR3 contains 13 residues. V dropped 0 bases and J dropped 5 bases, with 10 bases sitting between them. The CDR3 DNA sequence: TGTGCCTGGAGTGTAGGGACTCAGGAGACCCAGTACTTC. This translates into CAWSVGTQETQYF.

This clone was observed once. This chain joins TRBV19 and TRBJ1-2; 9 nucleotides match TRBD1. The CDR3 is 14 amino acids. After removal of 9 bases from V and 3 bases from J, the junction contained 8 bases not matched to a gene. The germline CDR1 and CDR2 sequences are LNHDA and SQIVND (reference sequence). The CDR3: CASTKTGGDYGYTF. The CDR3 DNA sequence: TGTGCCAGCACTAAAACAGGGGGCGACTATGGCTACACCTTC.

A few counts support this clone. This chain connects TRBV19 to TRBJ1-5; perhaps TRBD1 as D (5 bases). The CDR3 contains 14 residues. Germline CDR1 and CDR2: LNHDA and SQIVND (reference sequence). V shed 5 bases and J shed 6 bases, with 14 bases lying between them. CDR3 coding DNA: TGTGCCAGTAGTCCCACGGGCGGGGGTCAGCCCCAGCATTTT. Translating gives CASSPTGGGQPQHF.

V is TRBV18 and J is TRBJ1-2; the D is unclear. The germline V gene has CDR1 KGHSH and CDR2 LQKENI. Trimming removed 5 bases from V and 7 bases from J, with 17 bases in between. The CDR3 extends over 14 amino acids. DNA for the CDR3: TGTGCCAGCTCATCCTCCGCCCAAGTTAGTGGCTACACCTTC. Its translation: CASSSSAQVSGYTF. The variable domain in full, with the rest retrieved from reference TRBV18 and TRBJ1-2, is NAGVMQNPRHLVRRRGQEARLRCSPMKGHSHVYWYRQLPEEGLKFMVYLQKENIIDESGMPKERFSAEFPKEGPSILRIQQVVRGDSAAYFCASSSSAQVSGYTFGSGTRLTVV.

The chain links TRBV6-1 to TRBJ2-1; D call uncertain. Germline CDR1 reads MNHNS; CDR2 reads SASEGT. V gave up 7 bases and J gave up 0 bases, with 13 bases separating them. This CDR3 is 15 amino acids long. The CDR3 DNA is TGTGCCAGCACTCTAAGCCCGGACTCCTACAATGAGCAGTTCTTC. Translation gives CASTLSPDSYNEQFF.

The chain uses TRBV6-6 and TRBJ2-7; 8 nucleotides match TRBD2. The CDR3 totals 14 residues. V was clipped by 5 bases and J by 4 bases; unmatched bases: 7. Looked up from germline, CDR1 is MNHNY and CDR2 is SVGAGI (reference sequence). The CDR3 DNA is TGTGCCAGCAGTCGAACCGGGACTAGTTACGAGCAGTACTTC. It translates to CASSRTGTSYEQYF.

CDR3 nucleotide sequence: TGCGCCAGCAGCTTGACGGGACAGACCTGGGGAACTGAAGCTTTCTTT. This gives the protein CASSLTGQTWGTEAFF. The genes are TRBV5-1 and TRBJ1-1, with 7 bases that match TRBD1. This CDR3 spans 16 amino acids. The germline V gene has CDR1 SGHRS and CDR2 YFSETQ. The trim removed 1 base at V and 5 bases at J, leaving 11 bases unmatched.

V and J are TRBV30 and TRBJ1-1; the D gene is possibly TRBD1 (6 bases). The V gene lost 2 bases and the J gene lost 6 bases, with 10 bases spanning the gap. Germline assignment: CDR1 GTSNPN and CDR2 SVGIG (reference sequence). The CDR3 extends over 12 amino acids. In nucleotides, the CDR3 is TGTGCCTGGAGTACAGGGTCCTCTGAAGCTTTCTTT. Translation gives CAWSTGSSEAFF.

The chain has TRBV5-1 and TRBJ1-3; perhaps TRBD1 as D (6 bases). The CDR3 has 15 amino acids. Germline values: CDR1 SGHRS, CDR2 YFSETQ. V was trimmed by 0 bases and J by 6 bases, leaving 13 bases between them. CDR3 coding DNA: TGCGCCAGCAGCTTGGGTGGACAGAGGGCAAACACCATATATTTT. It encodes CASSLGGQRANTIYF.

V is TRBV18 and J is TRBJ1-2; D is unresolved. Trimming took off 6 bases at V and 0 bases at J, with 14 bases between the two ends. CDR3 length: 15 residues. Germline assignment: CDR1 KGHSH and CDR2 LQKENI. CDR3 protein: CASSPPSNPNYGYTF. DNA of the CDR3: TGTGCCAGCTCTCCCCCCAGCAATCCTAACTATGGCTACACCTTC.